The clone carrying this T cell receptor (beta chain) has at least ten counts. Antigen specificity is unknown. The germline V gene encodes CDR1 DFQATT and CDR2 SNEGSKA (reference sequence). There are 14 residues in the CDR3. V was cut by 3 bases and J by 0 bases, with 9 bases left in between. No treatment of any kind had been given to any patient before thyroid surgery. Study processing details: Researchers built a distant-metastasis classifier for papillary thyroid cancer that drew on CDR3 differences across clinicopathological groups. TCRdb reanalyzed the PCR reads via MiXCR. The V and J calls follow TCRdb's processing rather than the paper's. Here the sample spans about 25,000 clones, approximately 21% being singletons. This entry belongs to a study of metastatic and nonmetastatic thyroid tumors. Background on the study: The study looked at repertoires side by side in blood and in tumor or nodule tissue from malignant and benign thyroid patients.

Study-level results: As reported, TCR beta diversity in blood and tumor was significantly higher in malignant thyroid tumors than in benign nodules.

The sample was blood. This TCR came from a male donor with papillary thyroid cancer or a benign thyroid nodule (not recorded which). Some clones in this sample may be carry-over from other donors' samples. The chain carries TRBV20-1 and TRBJ2-1; D gene ambiguous. CDR3 residues: CSASSQSSYNEQFF. CDR3 in DNA: TGCAGTGCTAGCTCTCAGAGCTCCTACAATGAGCAGTTCTTC.